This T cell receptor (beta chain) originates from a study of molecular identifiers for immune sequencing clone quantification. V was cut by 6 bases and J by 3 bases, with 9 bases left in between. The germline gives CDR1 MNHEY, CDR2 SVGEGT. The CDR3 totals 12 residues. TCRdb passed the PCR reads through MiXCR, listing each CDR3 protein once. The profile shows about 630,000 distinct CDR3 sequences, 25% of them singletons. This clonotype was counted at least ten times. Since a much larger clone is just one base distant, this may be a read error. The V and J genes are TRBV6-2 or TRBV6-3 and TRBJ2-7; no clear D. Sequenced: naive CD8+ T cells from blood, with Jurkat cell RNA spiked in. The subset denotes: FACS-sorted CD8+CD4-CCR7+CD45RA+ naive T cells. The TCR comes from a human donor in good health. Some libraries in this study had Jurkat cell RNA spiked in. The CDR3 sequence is CASSSSFYEQYF. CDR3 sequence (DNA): TGTGCCAGCAGCTCGAGCTTCTACGAGCAGTACTTC.